These T cell receptor beta chains were read from a single sample in a study of shared T cell receptors in the human thymus. Sequencing used immunoSEQ multiplex PCR; TCRdb keeps in-frame clones, though not all of them. The data show hundreds of thousands of clones, with approximately 90% seen just once and approximately 0.011% held by the top ten. These data were likewise used in another study, on human thymus T cells.

The sample comprised thymocytes. The source is a boy younger than two with a congenital heart defect. Each CDR3 is given with its conserved first and last residue. The D gene is left open where the match is weak. Clone sizes are given selectively: once, few, many, or a class where the clone is expanded.

>TRBJ1-5|once|TRBV7-8|TRBD1
TGTGCCAGCAGTGAAGCCCCGGGGACAGTTAGCAATCAGCCCCAGCATTTT
CASSEAPGTVSNQPQHF
>TRBJ2-5|NA|TRBV12-5|TRBD1
TGTGCTAGTGGTGTGGGGACAGCTCAAGAGACCCAGTACTTC
CASGVGTAQETQYF
>TRBJ2-3|few|TRBV4-3|NA
TGCGCCAGCAGCCAAGCGCCGGGAGGCACAGATACGCAGTATTTT
CASSQAPGGTDTQYF
>TRBJ1-1|NA|TRBV5-5|TRBD1
TGTGCCAGCAGCTTATTGAAGGGGGCGGTCACTGAAGCTTTCTTT
CASSLLKGAVTEAFF
>TRBJ1-4|NA|TRBV7-9|TRBD1
TGTGCCAGCAGCTTAGTCCCGGGACAGGATAATGAAAAACTGTTTTTT
CASSLVPGQDNEKLFF
>TRBJ2-2|NA|TRBV10-1|NA
TGCGCCAGCAGTGGGGGACACAACACCGGGGAGCTGTTTTTT
CASSGGHNTGELFF
>TRBJ2-5|NA|TRBV4-3|TRBD2
TGCGCCAGCAGCCAAGATGCCGGGAGGGCCGGGGAGACCCAGTACTTC
CASSQDAGRAGETQYF
>TRBJ1-5|NA|TRBV28|TRBD1
TGTGCCAGCAGTTTCGGACCCGGGACAGACCATCAGCCCCAGCATTTT
CASSFGPGTDHQPQHF
>TRBJ2-4|NA|TRBV18|TRBD2
TGTGCCAGCTCACCAACAGCGGGAGTCGTTCTAGCCAAAAACATTCAGTACTTC
CASSPTAGVVLAKNIQYF
>TRBJ1-4|few|TRBV27|NA
TGTGCCAGCACAGCCCCGGGTGAAAAACTGTTTTTT
CASTAPGEKLFF
>TRBJ2-7|NA|TRBV5-1|NA
TGCGCCAGCAGCTTGGGTTCAACCTACGAGCAGTACTTC
CASSLGSTYEQYF
>TRBJ2-4|NA|TRBV2|NA
TGTGCCAGCAGACCACAGGGTTCTTTGGTCATAGCCAAAAACATTCAGTACTTC
CASRPQGSLVIAKNIQYF
>TRBJ1-2|NA|TRBV5-1|TRBD1
TGCGCCAGCAGCGCCGGACAGGGGGATGGCTACACCTTC
CASSAGQGDGYTF
>TRBJ1-2|NA|TRBV5-4|TRBD1
TGTGCCAGCAGCCCGCCGCGCGAGGCAGGGGGGTCCACTAACTATGGCTACACCTTC
CASSPPREAGGSTNYGYTF
>TRBJ2-7|NA|TRBV4-3|TRBD2
TGCGCCAGCAGCCAAGGATTTTTGACTAGCCGGTACGAGCAGTACTTC
CASSQGFLTSRYEQYF
>TRBJ2-7|NA|TRBV14|TRBD1
TGTGCCAGCAGCCCGAGCAGCAGGGGGCGGTCGAGCGAGCAGTACTTC
CASSPSSRGRSSEQYF
>TRBJ2-4|NA|TRBV28|NA
TGTGCCAGCAGTTTAGAGGGAAAGCGGGTTATAGCCAAAAACATTCAGTACTTC
CASSLEGKRVIAKNIQYF
>TRBJ2-3|NA|TRBV4-3|NA
TGCGCCAGCAGCCACCTTAGCGTGCTGAGCACAGATACGCAGTATTTT
CASSHLSVLSTDTQYF
>TRBJ1-4|few|TRBV10-3|TRBD1
TGTGCCATCAGTGAGGGCAGGGGGCAGACTAATGAAAAACTGTTTTTT
CAISEGRGQTNEKLFF
>TRBJ2-7|NA|TRBV7-2|NA
TGTGCCAGCAGCTCCTGGCCCCACGAGCAGTACTTC
CASSSWPHEQYF
>TRBJ1-5|NA|TRBV19|TRBD1
TGTGCCAGTAGTAGTGGACAGGGGTCCGATCAGCCCCAGCATTTT
CASSSGQGSDQPQHF
>TRBJ2-1|NA|TRBV5-1|TRBD2
TGCGCCACCACGGGGACTACTTACAATGAGCAGTTCTTC
CATTGTTYNEQFF
>TRBJ2-5|NA|TRBV27|TRBD1
TGTGCCAGCTCGGGACAGGGGGCCGAGACCCAGTACTTC
CASSGQGAETQYF
>TRBJ2-7|NA|TRBV5-6|NA
TGTGCCAGCAGCTTGGGGGGGGTGATAGGGGGCCACTACGAGCAGTACTTC
CASSLGGVIGGHYEQYF
>TRBJ2-7|once|TRBV30|NA
TGTGCCTGGAGGCCGGGATGGGCCGCCTACGAGCAGTACTTC
CAWRPGWAAYEQYF
>TRBJ2-1|NA|TRBV18|TRBD2
TGTGCCAGCTCACCAGGGCTAGCGGGAGCTTCCTCCTACAATGAGCAGTTCTTC
CASSPGLAGASSYNEQFF
>TRBJ2-7|NA|TRBV29-1|NA
TGCAGCGTTGTAGGCCCGATGGGCGACTCCTACGAGCAGTACTTC
CSVVGPMGDSYEQYF
>TRBJ1-1|NA|TRBV2|NA
TGTGCCAGCAGCGTGGCTGGCCAGAACACTGAAGCTTTCTTT
CASSVAGQNTEAFF
>TRBJ2-7|once|TRBV4-3|TRBD1
TGCGCCAGCAGCCAAGAAGCTGAGGGGGCGCGCTACGAGCAGTACTTC
CASSQEAEGARYEQYF
>TRBJ2-7|NA|TRBV5-5|NA
TGTGCCAGCAGCTGGTCCCAGAAAGCCTACGAGCAGTACTTC
CASSWSQKAYEQYF
>TRBJ2-7|NA|TRBV5-1|TRBD2
TGCGCCAGCAGCGACCTACGGACTAGCGGATTCTACGAGCAGTACTTC
CASSDLRTSGFYEQYF
>TRBJ2-7|once|TRBV9|TRBD2
TGTGCCAGCAGCGTTGGCGGTAGGGCGGGAGAGAGCCACGAGCAGTACTTC
CASSVGGRAGESHEQYF
>TRBJ2-3|NA|TRBV10-3|NA
TGTGCCATCAGTGAGTCGAGTTTCACAGATACGCAGTATTTT
CAISESSFTDTQYF
>TRBJ2-7|NA|TRBV5-4|TRBD2
TGTGCCAGCAGCTTGGTGGTAGCGGGACCCTTCGAGCAGTACTTC
CASSLVVAGPFEQYF
>TRBJ2-2|NA|TRBV11-3|NA
TGTGCCAGCAGCTCCGTGTTACGGGGTTCCGGGGAGCTGTTTTTT
CASSSVLRGSGELFF
>TRBJ2-7|NA|TRBV6-1|NA
TGTGCCAGCAGTGACAGGGAATACGAGCAGTACTTC
CASSDREYEQYF
>TRBJ2-7|NA|TRBV2|TRBD1
TGTGCCACTCAACCGGGACAGAGTTCCCCTCCTTCCGAGCAGTACTTC
CATQPGQSSPPSEQYF
>TRBJ2-1|NA|TRBV5-1|TRBD1
TGCGCCAGCAGCGGTTGGGACAGGGGTTCCTACAATGAGCAGTTCTTC
CASSGWDRGSYNEQFF
>TRBJ2-7|once|TRBV11-2|NA
TGTGCCAGCAGCACTAGACAGGCGTTTGGAGAGCAGTACTTC
CASSTRQAFGEQYF
>TRBJ2-1|NA|TRBV6-5|TRBD1
TGTGCCAGCAGTTACCGGGACAGGGTACATGAGCAGTTCTTC
CASSYRDRVHEQFF
>TRBJ2-1|NA|TRBV4-3|TRBD2
TGCGCCAGCAGCCGCTCGGGACTAGCTGGGAATGAGCAGTTCTTC
CASSRSGLAGNEQFF
>TRBJ2-7|NA|TRBV7-9|NA
TGTGCCAGCAGCTCGGAGGGGCGTGGGGAGCAGTACTTC
CASSSEGRGEQYF
>TRBJ2-3|NA|TRBV10-3|NA
TGTGCCATCAGTGTCGTACTGCATGGTAGCACAGATACGCAGTATTTT
CAISVVLHGSTDTQYF
>TRBJ2-5|NA|TRBV29-1|NA
TGCAGCGTTCCCCCCTCTAGCGCACAAGAGACCCAGTACTTC
CSVPPSSAQETQYF
>TRBJ2-6|few|TRBV9|NA
TGTGCCAGCAGCAAACGCCAGGGGGGGACAGGTCACAAAAGCTCTGGGGCCAACGTCCTGACTTTC
CASSKRQGGTGHKSSGANVLTF
>TRBJ2-7|NA|TRBV4-1|TRBD2
TGCGCCAGCAGCCAAGATCAGGGACTAAACTACGAGCAGTACTTC
CASSQDQGLNYEQYF
>TRBJ1-1|NA|TRBV10-1|NA
TGCGCCAGCAGTTCCGGACTGGGAGAACTTGAAGCTTTCTTT
CASSSGLGELEAFF
>TRBJ2-7|NA|TRBV5-1|TRBD2
TGCGCCAGCAGCGGGAGCTGGACTAGCGGGATCTACGAGCAGTACTTC
CASSGSWTSGIYEQYF
>TRBJ1-3|NA|TRBV11-3|NA
TGTGCCAGCAGCTTAGCAGGAGGAAGGAGAAACACCATATATTTT
CASSLAGGRRNTIYF
>TRBJ2-2|once|TRBV5-5|TRBD2
TGTGCCAGCAGCGTCGAACCGGGACTAGCGAATACGAACACCGGGGAGCTGTTTTTT
CASSVEPGLANTNTGELFF
>TRBJ2-7|NA|TRBV6-1|NA
TGTGCCAGCAGTGAATTCCGGAGTCCCCACGAGCAGTACTTC
CASSEFRSPHEQYF
>TRBJ1-1|NA|TRBV7-9|NA
TGTGCCAGCAGCTTAGAAGGGAGTGGAACTGAAGCTTTCTTT
CASSLEGSGTEAFF
>TRBJ2-7|few|TRBV10-3|NA
TGTGCCATCAGTGGGGGGCCAGGGTACGAGCAGTACTTC
CAISGGPGYEQYF
>TRBJ2-1|NA|TRBV5-1|NA
TGCGCCAGCAGCTCAACCCGGAGGGCTTCCTCCTACAATGAGCAGTTCTTC
CASSSTRRASSYNEQFF
>TRBJ2-4|NA|TRBV10-3|NA
TGTGCCATCAGTGAGAAGGGAAGGGGTGGCAAAAACATTCAGTACTTC
CAISEKGRGGKNIQYF
>TRBJ1-4|NA|TRBV9|TRBD1
TGTGCCAGCAGCCGGGACAGGGGGATAACAACTAATGAAAAACTGTTTTTT
CASSRDRGITTNEKLFF